This T cell receptor beta chain was identified during a study of T cell responses to AZD1222 COVID-19 vaccine. Method: immunoSEQ multiplex PCR; TCRdb's copy keeps in-frame clones and lacks some. The sample lists tens of thousands of clones, 92% occurring once. The V end was cut by 4 bases, the J end by 8 bases, with 15 bases between. CDR1 KGHDR and CDR2 SFDVKD come from the germline V gene. The CDR3 has 14 amino acids. Remarks on this clone: Its target is unknown.

Researchers grouped second doses given at about 4 or about 12 weeks into one pool. The study's findings and limits: Along spike, vaccine-associated CD4 TCRs were found throughout, with dominance at 160-218 and 743-854. Only five or six individuals given AZD1222 were seropositive at baseline. Only after the peak T cell response were repertoires sampled.

The starting material was peripheral blood, obtained 28 days after the second AZD1222 dose. The TCR sequence derives from an adult who received the AZD1222 COVID-19 vaccine. The genes are TRBV24-1 and TRBJ2-3; TRBD2 might be the D (7 bases). The CDR3 protein is CATSDPLGGRTQYF. The CDR3 DNA reads as TGTGCCACCAGTGACCCCCTGGGGGGGCGTACGCAGTATTTT.